This T cell receptor (beta chain) was documented in a study of cytomegalovirus exposure and HLA in healthy donors. The overall study: Across a few hundred genotyped donors, 81% landed in the Caucasian-associated ancestry cluster. Study-wide findings and caveats: Analysis was carried out at a later point, and it linked a missense DCLRE1C variant to TCR beta V- and J-gene trimming. Some segments of the V type, notably TRBV6-2 and TRBV6-3, were excluded as indistinguishable. What was likely a sequencing artifact was a cluster of highly shared sequence variants.

The length of the CDR3 is 18 residues. CDR1 is MNHEY and CDR2 is SMNVEV in the germline V gene (reference sequence). Trimming removed 2 bases at V and 1 base at J, with 19 bases between. As for this clone: No antigen is known for it.

Vbeta (60) and Jbeta (13) primers were used in the PCR. The assay was immunoSEQ multiplex PCR, and TCRdb's table has in-frame clones only and misses some. Here the sample spans tens of thousands of clones, 82% being singletons. The sample was PBMCs. The genes are TRBV27 and TRBJ2-3, with D possibly matching TRBD2 (5 bases). This clonotype was sampled from a man aged 45-60 years in good health and CMV-seronegative. The CDR3 bases are TGTGCCAGCAGTTTAGGACGCGGGCGCTTTCCGGGCACAGATACGCAGTATTTT. Residues: CASSLGRGRFPGTDTQYF.